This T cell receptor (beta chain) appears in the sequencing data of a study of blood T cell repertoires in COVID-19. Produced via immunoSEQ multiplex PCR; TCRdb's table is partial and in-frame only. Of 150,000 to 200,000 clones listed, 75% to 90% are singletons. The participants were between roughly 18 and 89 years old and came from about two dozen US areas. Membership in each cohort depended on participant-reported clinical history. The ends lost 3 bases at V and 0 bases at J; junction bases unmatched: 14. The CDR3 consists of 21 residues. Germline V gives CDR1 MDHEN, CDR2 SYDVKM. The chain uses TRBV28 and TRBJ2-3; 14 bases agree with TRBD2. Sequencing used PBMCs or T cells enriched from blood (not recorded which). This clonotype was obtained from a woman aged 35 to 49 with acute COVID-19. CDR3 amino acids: CASSFDPGTSGGPLSTDTQYF. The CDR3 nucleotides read TGTGCCAGCAGTTTCGACCCCGGGACTAGCGGGGGTCCCCTTAGCACAGATACGCAGTATTTT.